What follows describes a single T cell receptor beta chain. With 6 bases clipped from V and 5 bases from J, the junction kept 6 bases outside the gene matches. The CDR3 extends over 14 amino acids. CDR1 is MNHEY, CDR2 SVGAGI, per germline. The sample originates from a study of immune evolution from preneoplasia to lung adenocarcinoma. Profiling relied on immunoSEQ multiplex PCR, and the TCRdb table lists in-frame clones only, not all of them. Among around 8,000 clones listed, about 80% were seen once. The source is a person between 45 and 75 years old with lung adenocarcinoma. V and J are TRBV6-5 and TRBJ2-3, with 9 nucleotides matching TRBD1. The specimen was FFPE invasive lung adenocarcinoma tissue. CDR3 in DNA: TGTGCCAGCAGCCCCGACAGGGGGGTAGATACGCAGTATTTT. As protein: CASSPDRGVDTQYF.